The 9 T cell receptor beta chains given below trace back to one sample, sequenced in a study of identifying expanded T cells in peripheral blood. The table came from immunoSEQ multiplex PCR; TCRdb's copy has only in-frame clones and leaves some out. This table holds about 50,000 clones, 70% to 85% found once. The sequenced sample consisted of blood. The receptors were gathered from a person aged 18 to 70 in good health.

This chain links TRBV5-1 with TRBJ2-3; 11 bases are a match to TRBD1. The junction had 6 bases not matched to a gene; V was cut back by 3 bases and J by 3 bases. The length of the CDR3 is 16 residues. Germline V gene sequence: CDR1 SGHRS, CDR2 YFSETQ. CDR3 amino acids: CASSYRTGGLTDTQYF. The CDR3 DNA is TGCGCCAGCAGCTATCGGACAGGGGGCCTGACAGATACGCAGTATTTT.

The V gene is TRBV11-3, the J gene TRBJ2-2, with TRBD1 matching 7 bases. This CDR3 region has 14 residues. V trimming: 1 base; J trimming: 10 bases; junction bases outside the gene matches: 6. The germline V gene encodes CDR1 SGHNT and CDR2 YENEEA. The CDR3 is CASSLGGGPLELFF. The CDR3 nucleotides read TGTGCCAGCAGCTTAGGAGGGGGCCCGCTGGAGCTGTTTTTT. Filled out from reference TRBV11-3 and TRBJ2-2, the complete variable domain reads EAGVVQSPRYKIIEKKQPVAFWCNPISGHNTLYWYLQNLGQGPELLIRYENEEAVDDSQLPKDRFSAERLKGVDSTLKIQPAELGDSAVYLCASSLGGGPLELFFGEGSRLTVL.

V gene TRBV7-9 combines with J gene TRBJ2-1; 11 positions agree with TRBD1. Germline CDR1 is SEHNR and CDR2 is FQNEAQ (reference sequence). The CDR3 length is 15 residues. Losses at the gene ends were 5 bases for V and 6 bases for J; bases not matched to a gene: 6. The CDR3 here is CASSGGTGGLNEQFF. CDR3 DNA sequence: TGTGCCAGCAGCGGAGGGACAGGGGGTCTCAATGAGCAGTTCTTC.

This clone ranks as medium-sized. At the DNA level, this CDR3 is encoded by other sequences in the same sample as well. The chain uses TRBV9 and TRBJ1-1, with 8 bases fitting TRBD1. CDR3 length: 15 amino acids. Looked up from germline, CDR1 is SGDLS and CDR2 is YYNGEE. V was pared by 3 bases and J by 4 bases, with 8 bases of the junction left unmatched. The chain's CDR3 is CASSAEQGGVTEAFF. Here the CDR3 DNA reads TGTGCCAGCAGCGCCGAACAGGGGGGGGTCACTGAAGCTTTCTTT.

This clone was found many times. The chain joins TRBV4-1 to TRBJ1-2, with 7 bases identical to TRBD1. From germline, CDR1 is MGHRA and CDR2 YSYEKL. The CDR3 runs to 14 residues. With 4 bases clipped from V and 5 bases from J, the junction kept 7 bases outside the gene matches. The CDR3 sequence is CASSPQQGQYGYTF. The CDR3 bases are TGCGCCAGCAGCCCGCAACAGGGGCAATATGGCTACACCTTC.

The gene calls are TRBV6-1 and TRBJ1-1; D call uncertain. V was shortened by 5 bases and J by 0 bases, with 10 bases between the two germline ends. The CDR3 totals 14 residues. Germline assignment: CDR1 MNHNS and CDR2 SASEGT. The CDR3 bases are TGTGCCAGCAGTTTCCGTATTATGAACACTGAAGCTTTCTTT. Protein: CASSFRIMNTEAFF.

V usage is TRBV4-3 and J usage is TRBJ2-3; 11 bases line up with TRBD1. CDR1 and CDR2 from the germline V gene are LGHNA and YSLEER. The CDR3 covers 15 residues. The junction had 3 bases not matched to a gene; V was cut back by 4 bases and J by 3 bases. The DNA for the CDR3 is TGCGCCAGCAGCCTGGGACAGGGGGGTACAGATACGCAGTATTTT. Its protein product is CASSLGQGGTDTQYF.

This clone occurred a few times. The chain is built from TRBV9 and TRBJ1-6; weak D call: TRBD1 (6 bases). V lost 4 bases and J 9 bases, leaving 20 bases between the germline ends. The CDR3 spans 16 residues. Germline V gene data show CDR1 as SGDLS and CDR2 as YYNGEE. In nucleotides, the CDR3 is TGTGCCAGCAGCCCATTAGGGGGAATTGGGGTTTCACCCCTCCACTTT. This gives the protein CASSPLGGIGVSPLHF.

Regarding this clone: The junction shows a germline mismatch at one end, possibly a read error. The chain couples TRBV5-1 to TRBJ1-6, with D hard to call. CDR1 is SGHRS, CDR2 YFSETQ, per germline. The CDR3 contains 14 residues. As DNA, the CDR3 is TGCGCCAGCAGCCCTTGGTCCTATAATTCCCCCCTCCACTTT. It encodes CASSPWSYNSPLHF.